These 30 T cell receptor beta chains were sequenced from one sample in a study of T cell changes during pregnancy in multiple sclerosis. The repertoire was sequenced with immunoSEQ multiplex PCR; TCRdb's copy has only in-frame clones and lacks some. The sample includes about 38,000 clones, 80% to 95% of them seen just once. This sample comprised CD4+ T cells from peripheral blood mononuclear cells, obtained in the third trimester of pregnancy. The receptor set was obtained from a female donor in good health, enrolled as a control in a pregnancy study.

J is TRBJ1-1 and V is TRBV6-4; D possibly corresponds to TRBD1 (6 bases). There are 17 residues in the CDR3. The germline gives CDR1 MRHNA, CDR2 SNTAGT. The ends were cut back, 8 bases at V and 0 bases at J, with 22 bases in the middle. The CDR3 sequence is CASGGGRGQRLNTEAFF. The CDR3, as DNA: TGTGCCAGCGGGGGGGGACGAGGACAGCGCCTGAACACTGAAGCTTTCTTT.

This clone was seen just once. This rearrangement joins TRBV29-1 to TRBJ1-1; D is perhaps TRBD1 (5 bases). V lost 1 base and J lost 7, with 19 bases in between. The germline V gene has CDR1 SQVTM and CDR2 ANQGSEA. The CDR3 is 15 amino acids. This chain's CDR3 is CSVEGPRGFGGEAFF. For the CDR3, the DNA is TGCAGCGTTGAAGGTCCGCGGGGGTTCGGGGGTGAAGCTTTCTTT.

This clone was observed a single time. This chain links TRBV6-5 with TRBJ2-7; perhaps TRBD1 as D (6 bases). The CDR3 has 12 amino acids. Trimming cost V 5 bases and J 7 bases, with 12 bases left between them. Germline CDR1 reads MNHEY; CDR2 reads SVGAGI. The CDR3 region is CASSKQGGEQYF. The DNA of the CDR3 is TGTGCCAGCAGTAAACAGGGTGGAGAGCAGTACTTC.

This clone was observed once. V is TRBV7-8 and J is TRBJ2-7; D not resolved. The V gene lost 3 bases and the J gene lost 0 bases, with 15 bases spanning the gap. Looked up from germline, CDR1 is SGHVS and CDR2 is FQNEAQ. The CDR3 is 16 residues long. The CDR3 coding sequence is TGTGCCAGCAGCTTTAACTTCTACGCCGACTCCTACGAGCAGTACTTC. This encodes CASSFNFYADSYEQYF.

This clone occurred once. The rearrangement joins TRBV27 to TRBJ2-7, with 11 bases matching TRBD1. Germline V gives CDR1 MNHEY, CDR2 SMNVEV (reference sequence). The CDR3 spans 14 residues. Unmatched junction bases numbered 3, after V lost 8 bases and J lost 0 bases. CDR3 bases: TGTGCCAGCGGAGGACAGGGGGCCTCCTACGAGCAGTACTTC. Translation gives CASGGQGASYEQYF.

The J gene is TRBJ2-7, the V gene TRBV5-4; 8 bases fit TRBD2. The germline gives CDR1 SGHNT, CDR2 YYREEE (reference sequence). This CDR3 comprises 16 residues. Unmatched junction bases numbered 13, after V lost 5 bases and J lost 3 bases. The CDR3 nucleotides are TGTGCCAGCAGTTCTACTAGCGGAAAAAACCTCTACGAGCAGTACTTC. Encoded protein: CASSSTSGKNLYEQYF. The full variable domain, its missing parts supplied by reference TRBV5-4 and TRBJ2-7, is ETGVTQSPTHLIKTRGQQVTLRCSSQSGHNTVSWYQQALGQGPQFIFQYYREEENGRGNFPPRFSGLQFPNYSSELNVNALELDDSALYLCASSSTSGKNLYEQYFGPGTRLTVT.

CDR3 amino acids: CAVRQGMNTEAFF. The CDR3, as DNA: TGTGCCGTTAGACAGGGGATGAACACTGAAGCTTTCTTT. J is TRBJ1-1 and V is TRBV6-1, with 8 bases lining up with TRBD1. The germline V gene encodes CDR1 MNHNS and CDR2 SASEGT. J lost 0 bases, V lost 11 bases, and 5 bases had no gene match. The length of the CDR3 is 13 residues.

The chain employs TRBV11-3 and TRBJ2-3, with a possible D match to TRBD1 (5 bases). Deletions cut 3 bases from V and 0 bases from J, with 10 bases between. Germline CDR1 reads SGHNT; CDR2 reads YENEEA. The CDR3 spans 15 residues. The DNA of the CDR3 is TGTGCCAGCAGCTTTCAGGCAGGGAGCACAGATACGCAGTATTTT. Its translation is CASSFQAGSTDTQYF.

In this sample, this clone turned up a few times. The chain combines TRBV5-1 with TRBJ1-3; D gene uncertain. The germline V gene has CDR1 SGHRS and CDR2 YFSETQ. Trimming took off 0 bases at V and 0 bases at J, with 7 bases between the two ends. The CDR3 contains 15 residues. As DNA, the CDR3 is TGCGCCAGCAGCTTGGCCGCGGGCTCTGGAAACACCATATATTTT. This codes for CASSLAAGSGNTIYF. Full variable domain (remainder filled in from reference TRBV5-1 and TRBJ1-3): KAGVTQTPRYLIKTRGQQVTLSCSPISGHRSVSWYQQTPGQGLQFLFEYFSETQRNKGNFPGRFSGRQFSNSRSEMNVSTLELGDSALYLCASSLAAGSGNTIYFGEGSWLTVV.

The chain employs TRBV18 and TRBJ2-1; 10 bases map to TRBD2. CDR1 is KGHSH, CDR2 LQKENI, per germline. Germline trimming cut 0 bases from V and 8 bases from J; bases unmatched to any gene: 7. The CDR3 spans 16 residues. The CDR3: CASSPPRLAGADEQFF. Written as DNA, the CDR3 is TGTGCCAGCTCACCACCGAGGCTAGCGGGAGCAGATGAGCAGTTCTTC.

V usage is TRBV7-2 and J usage is TRBJ2-5; D is perhaps TRBD1 (5 bases). V was shortened by 2 bases and J by 6 bases, with 13 bases between the two germline ends. This CDR3 spans 14 amino acids. CDR1 SGHTA and CDR2 FQGNSA come from the germline V gene. Here the CDR3 reads CASSLPGQGQTQYF. The DNA of the CDR3 is TGTGCCAGCAGCTTACCGGGTCAGGGTCAGACCCAGTACTTC.

The J gene is TRBJ2-5, the V gene TRBV7-8; maybe TRBD2 (5 bases). The germline gives CDR1 SGHVS, CDR2 FQNEAQ. There are 14 residues in the CDR3. V was trimmed by 5 bases and J by 7 bases, leaving 17 bases between them. The CDR3 is CASSRGRVAGTQYF. CDR3 DNA: TGTGCCAGCAGCCGGGGTCGGGTCGCGGGGACCCAGTACTTC.

V and J are TRBV30 and TRBJ1-2; D remains ambiguous. The V end lost 0 bases, the J end lost 8 bases, and 22 bases lay between the germline ends. The length of the CDR3 is 16 residues. Germline assignment: CDR1 GTSNPN and CDR2 SVGIG (reference sequence). CDR3 in amino acids: CAWSVPERVPLRGYTF. CDR3 in DNA: TGTGCCTGGAGTGTACCGGAGCGGGTCCCGTTAAGGGGCTACACCTTC.

This chain connects TRBV2 to TRBJ2-7, with 10 bases fitting TRBD1. This CDR3 contains 17 residues. With 7 bases clipped from V and 3 bases from J, the junction kept 15 bases outside the gene matches. Germline CDR1 reads SNHLY; CDR2 reads FYNNEI. The CDR3 region is CASKPTTGGGGSYEQYF. The CDR3, as DNA: TGTGCCAGCAAGCCTACGACAGGGGGCGGTGGGAGCTACGAGCAGTACTTC.

This sequence joins TRBV7-2 and TRBJ1-2; 7 positions match TRBD1. V trimming: 5 bases; J trimming: 3 bases; junction bases outside the gene matches: 9. The CDR3 covers 15 residues. Germline V lookup: CDR1 SGHTA, CDR2 FQGNSA. CDR3 sequence (DNA): TGTGCCAGCAGCAGAAATCCGGACAGGCACTATGGCTACACCTTC. Protein sequence: CASSRNPDRHYGYTF.

The chain recombines TRBV19 with TRBJ2-7; D is unresolved. This CDR3 is built from 15 residues. In germline, CDR1 is LNHDA, CDR2 SQIVND (reference sequence). V dropped 0 bases and J dropped 2 bases, with 11 bases sitting between them. The CDR3 here is CASSIEARSPYEQYF. For the CDR3, the DNA is TGTGCCAGTAGTATAGAGGCCAGGTCCCCCTACGAGCAGTACTTC.

By proportion, this clone is medium-sized. The rearrangement links TRBV5-1 to TRBJ1-1; unclear D gene. The CDR3 is 15 amino acids. The germline V gene encodes CDR1 SGHRS and CDR2 YFSETQ. Trimming removed 0 bases from V and 1 base from J, with 10 bases in between. This CDR3 is CASSLAETKNTEAFF. The CDR3 DNA sequence: TGCGCCAGCAGCTTGGCCGAGACAAAGAACACTGAAGCTTTCTTT.

The CDR3 sequence: CASSRTGPGELFF. For the CDR3, the DNA is TGTGCCAGCAGCCGGACAGGACCTGGGGAGCTGTTTTTT. This rearrangement joins TRBV11-2 to TRBJ2-2; 7 nucleotides align to TRBD1. The CDR3 is made up of 13 amino acids. J gave up 8 bases and V 5 bases, and 5 bases lay outside the gene matches. Germline loops: CDR1 SGHAT, CDR2 FQNNGV.

This chain connects TRBV5-5 to TRBJ2-6; TRBD1 matches at 7 bases. Germline V lookup: CDR1 SGHKS, CDR2 YYEKEE (reference sequence). V shed 6 bases, J shed 2 bases, and the junction held 8 bases outside the gene matches. This CDR3 spans 16 amino acids. CDR3 amino acids: CASTAFDRAGANVLTF. The CDR3 DNA sequence: TGTGCCAGCACGGCATTCGACAGGGCTGGGGCCAACGTCCTGACTTTC. The entire variable domain, with the rest obtained from reference TRBV5-5 and TRBJ2-6, is as follows: DAGVTQSPTHLIKTRGQQVTLRCSPISGHKSVSWYQQVLGQGPQFIFQYYEKEERGRGNFPDRFSARQFPNYSSELNVNALLLGDSALYLCASTAFDRAGANVLTFGAGSRLTVL.

The chain recombines TRBV29-1 with TRBJ1-1; maybe TRBD1 (5 bases). V lost 5 bases and J lost 1, with 14 bases in between. This CDR3 spans 14 amino acids. CDR1 SQVTM and CDR2 ANQGSEA come from the germline V gene. The CDR3 region is CSVMPGQQNTEAFF. For the CDR3, the DNA is TGCAGCGTTATGCCAGGGCAGCAGAACACTGAAGCTTTCTTT.

The gene calls are TRBV7-8 and TRBJ2-3; TRBD2 is a possible D gene (5 bases). The CDR3 is made up of 14 amino acids. Trimming took 1 base from V and 8 from J, leaving 13 bases between them. Germline assignment: CDR1 SGHVS and CDR2 FQNEAQ. As DNA, the CDR3 is TGTGCCAGCAGCTTAGATCTGAGGGCGGGTACGCAGTATTTT. Translating it yields CASSLDLRAGTQYF.

The CDR3 spells CASSLDRAGGSGGYTF. The CDR3 DNA sequence: TGTGCCAGCAGCTTAGATAGGGCAGGGGGCTCTGGGGGCTACACCTTC. The chain employs TRBV7-2 and TRBJ1-2; 8 bases agree with TRBD1. From germline, CDR1 is SGHTA and CDR2 FQGNSA. The length of the CDR3 is 16 residues. V lost 1 base, J lost 8 bases, and 12 bases stayed unmatched.

This sequence joins TRBV5-1 and TRBJ2-3; 8 bases match TRBD2. The V and J ends lost 3 bases and 0 bases, in that order; junction bases with no gene match: 21. Per the germline V gene, CDR1 is SGHRS and CDR2 is YFSETQ. The CDR3 sequence is 21 residues long. The CDR3 DNA sequence: TGCGCCAGCAGCTCAGCCGCCGGGATCCTAACCGGGGGGGTAAGCACAGATACGCAGTATTTT. It is translated as CASSSAAGILTGGVSTDTQYF.

This chain uses TRBV6-6 with TRBJ2-1; D remains ambiguous. The CDR3 runs 14 residues. V shed 4 bases and J shed 3 bases, with 10 bases lying between them. Germline V gives CDR1 MNHNY, CDR2 SVGAGI (reference sequence). The CDR3 loop is CASSFSRIYNEQFF. In DNA, the CDR3 is TGTGCCAGCAGTTTTTCTAGAATCTACAATGAGCAGTTCTTC.

This chain links TRBV6-1 with TRBJ2-7, with D maybe TRBD1 (6 bases). V dropped 4 bases and J dropped 1 base, with 11 bases sitting between them. The CDR3 runs to 14 residues. Germline V lookup: CDR1 MNHNS, CDR2 SASEGT. CDR3 in amino acids: CASSARDTSYEQYF. The CDR3 nucleotides read TGTGCCAGCAGTGCCCGGGACACTTCCTACGAGCAGTACTTC.

This clone turned up a few times. This rearrangement joins TRBV7-9 to TRBJ2-7; 7 bases map to TRBD1. V was pared by 2 bases and J by 3 bases, with 7 bases of the junction left unmatched. This CDR3 has 15 residues. Per germline, CDR1 SEHNR and CDR2 FQNEAQ (reference sequence). Written as DNA, the CDR3 is TGTGCCAGCAGCTTATGGCCAGGGGGTGGCTACGAGCAGTACTTC. As protein: CASSLWPGGGYEQYF.

The CDR3 sequence is CATSRLTGEQYF. The CDR3 region has the DNA TGTGCCACCAGCAGATTGACGGGCGAGCAGTACTTC. V gene TRBV15 combines with J gene TRBJ2-7; D uncertain. Trimming pared 2 bases from V and 6 bases from J, leaving 8 bases between. The CDR3 is 12 amino acids. Germline V gene data show CDR1 as LNHNV and CDR2 as YYDKDF (reference sequence).

The rearrangement uses TRBV2 and TRBJ2-2, with D perhaps matching TRBD1 (6 bases). V lost 4 bases, J lost 6 bases, and 9 bases lay in between. The CDR3 sequence is 13 residues long. Germline CDR1 is SNHLY and CDR2 is FYNNEI. CDR3 coding DNA: TGTGCCAGCAGTGCTACAGGGTCCGGGGAGCTGTTTTTT. It translates to CASSATGSGELFF.

Worth noting for this clone: Compared with germline, one end of the junction differs, possibly owing to a read error. The V gene is TRBV9, the J gene TRBJ2-3, with 13 positions matching TRBD2. From germline, CDR1 is SGDLS and CDR2 YYNGEE. The CDR3 runs to 14 residues. The CDR3 loop is CASSGLAGGDRQYF. Written as DNA, the CDR3 is TGTGCCAGCAGCGGACTAGCGGGAGGAGATAGGCAGTATTTT.

The chain recombines TRBV27 with TRBJ2-1, with a weak D call TRBD2 (5 bases). Germline V gene data show CDR1 as MNHEY and CDR2 as SMNVEV (reference sequence). Trimming left V 5 bases short and J 7 bases short, with 24 bases between. The CDR3 is 17 amino acids. The DNA of the CDR3 is TGTGCCAGCAGTCTAATACTAGTCCGGGGTACGCGGAATGAGCAGTTCTTC. This encodes CASSLILVRGTRNEQFF.